This entry lists 3 T cell receptor beta chains sequenced from one sample in a study of shared clonotypes between healthy human individuals (dated by TCRdb to 2019 to 2021). Receptors were amplified or captured by the immunoSEQ multiplex PCR assay. The table was pulled from immuneACCESS by TCRdb, which kept in-frame rearrangements only. Such tables lose some clones; where checked, under half of the loss comes from unresolved V genes, and the rest has no known cause. The sample table records some 2,000,000 clones; 90% to 96% of these occur just once. Roughly 0.13% of the sample is in the top ten clones. Sample: naive CD4+ T cells sorted from blood. The cell subset or site label, read with the paper, signifies: CD45RA+ positively selected. Source of these receptors: a man aged 18 to 35 in good health.

CDR3 DNA sequence: TGCGCCAGCAGTCTTACAGAGACCTACGAGCAGTACTTC. It translates to CASSLTETYEQYF. The gene calls are TRBV23-1 and TRBJ2-7; no clear D. TRBV23-1 is an ORF, with its function uncertain. The V end lost 4 bases, the J end lost 2 bases, and 9 bases lay between the germline ends. The CDR3 is 13 amino acids.

The genes are TRBV5-4 and TRBJ2-1; 14 positions match TRBD2. The CDR3 covers 16 residues. Germline assignment: CDR1 SGHNT and CDR2 YYREEE (reference sequence). V gave up 4 bases and J gave up 5 bases; unmatched junction bases: 5. CDR3 loop: CASSGGTSGRNNEQFF. CDR3 in DNA: TGTGCCAGCAGCGGGGGGACTAGCGGGAGAAACAATGAGCAGTTCTTC.

The chain carries TRBV2 and TRBJ1-2; no firm D call. Germline-derived CDR1 and CDR2 are SNHLY and FYNNEI. V lost 0 bases, J lost 4 bases, and 18 bases lay in between. The CDR3 runs 17 residues. The CDR3 region has the DNA TGTGCCAGCAGTGAAGCGGGCCAACACCCGATTCTCTATGGCTACACCTTC. Residues: CASSEAGQHPILYGYTF.